A single sample is the source of the 19 T cell receptor beta chains below, sequenced in a study of T cell responses to AZD1222 COVID-19 vaccine. TCRdb's copy holds only in-frame clones and misses some; the assay was immunoSEQ multiplex PCR. The table records approximately 100,000 clones, around nine tenths of them present only once. The specimen comprised peripheral blood, sampled on day 0 of AZD1222 vaccination. These receptors were obtained from an adult in good health.

This clone has more than one count but fewer than ten. The chain joins TRBV11-3 to TRBJ1-1, with no clear D. Germline values: CDR1 SGHNT, CDR2 YENEEA. The V end lost 5 bases, the J end lost 4 bases, and 11 bases lay between the germline ends. This CDR3 comprises 13 residues. CDR3 DNA: TGTGCCAGCAGCCTATCCGGGCCCACTGAAGCTTTCTTT. Translating it yields CASSLSGPTEAFF.

V and J are TRBV5-4 and TRBJ1-1, with D uncertain. Germline lookup yields CDR1 SGHNT and CDR2 YYREEE (reference sequence). This CDR3 is 14 amino acids long. V shed 4 bases and J shed 7 bases, with 17 bases lying between them. CDR3 DNA: TGTGCCAGCAGCCAAGTGGACGCGGGGTATGAAGCTTTCTTT. As protein: CASSQVDAGYEAFF.

Here the CDR3 reads CASSQGSYTGELFF. The DNA of the CDR3 is TGTGCCAGCAGCCAAGGAAGTTACACCGGGGAGCTGTTTTTT. The chain is built from TRBV3-1 (or the pseudogene TRBV3-2) and TRBJ2-2, with D unresolved. Trimming took off 1 base at V and 3 bases at J, with 6 bases between the two ends. CDR1 is LGHDT and CDR2 is YNNKEL in the germline V gene (reference sequence). This CDR3 contains 14 residues.

The J gene is TRBJ2-3, the V gene TRBV6-6; D is uncertain. CDR3 length equals 18 residues. In germline, CDR1 is MNHNY, CDR2 SVGAGI (reference sequence). V lost 5 bases to trimming and J lost 3 bases, with 24 bases between them. In DNA, the CDR3 is TGTGCCAGCAGTCTACTTGGGGATGGGCTCTACCGGACAGATACGCAGTATTTT. Protein sequence: CASSLLGDGLYRTDTQYF.

This chain links TRBV30 with TRBJ2-2; D uncertain. Germline V CDR1 and CDR2: GTSNPN, SVGIG (reference sequence). CDR3 length: 13 amino acids. The V end lost 0 bases, the J end lost 7 bases, and 9 bases lay between the germline ends. The CDR3, as DNA: TGTGCCTGGAGTGTTTTGAGGATCGGGGAGCTGTTTTTT. This gives the protein CAWSVLRIGELFF. Full variable domain (rest looked up from reference TRBV30 and TRBJ2-2): SQTIHQWPATLVQPVGSPLSLECTVEGTSNPNLYWYRQAAGRGLQLLFYSVGIGQISSEVPQNLSASRPQDRQFILSSKKLLLSDSGFYLCAWSVLRIGELFFGEGSRLTVL.

This rearrangement joins TRBV18 to TRBJ1-3, with D unresolved. CDR3 length: 15 residues. CDR1 and CDR2 (germline): KGHSH, LQKENI. Trimming removed 3 bases at V and 0 bases at J, with 9 bases between. CDR3 coding DNA: TGTGCCAGCTCACCGACTGCTGTCTCTGGAAACACCATATATTTT. Translated, it gives CASSPTAVSGNTIYF.

This sequence joins TRBV19 and TRBJ1-1; D uncertain. The V gene lost 7 bases and the J gene lost 1 base, with 13 bases spanning the gap. The CDR3 totals 14 residues. The V gene's germline CDR1 is LNHDA and CDR2 SQIVND (reference sequence). CDR3 DNA: TGTGCCAGTACTTTAGATGGAGGGAACACTGAAGCTTTCTTT. Amino acid sequence: CASTLDGGNTEAFF.

The genes are TRBV3-1 (or the pseudogene TRBV3-2) and TRBJ1-2, with no clear D. Germline V gene data show CDR1 as LGHDT and CDR2 as YNNKEL (reference sequence). V was cut by 0 bases and J by 2 bases, with 13 bases left in between. The CDR3 covers 16 residues. The chain's CDR3 is CASSQDLGIRNYGYTF. For the CDR3, the DNA is TGTGCCAGCAGCCAAGATTTGGGGATCCGAAACTATGGCTACACCTTC.

The chain couples TRBV6-5 to TRBJ2-1; 14 bases agree with TRBD2. Germline V gives CDR1 MNHEY, CDR2 SVGAGI. The CDR3 length is 15 residues. Unmatched junction bases numbered 1, after V lost 3 bases and J lost 6 bases. The CDR3 DNA sequence: TGTGCCAGCAGTTATGGACTAGCGGGAGGCAATGAGCAGTTCTTC. Its protein product is CASSYGLAGGNEQFF.

V usage is TRBV3-1 (or the pseudogene TRBV3-2) and J usage is TRBJ1-2, with D unresolved. The germline V gene has CDR1 LGHDT and CDR2 YNNKEL (reference sequence). V lost 0 bases and J 7 bases, leaving 15 bases between the germline ends. The CDR3 is 15 amino acids. As DNA, the CDR3 is TGTGCCAGCAGCCAAGACTTCCGCCAGAAGACTGGCTACACCTTC. It encodes CASSQDFRQKTGYTF.

The chain carries TRBV11-2 and TRBJ1-4; the D gene is possibly TRBD1 (5 bases). Trimming shortened V by 3 bases and J by 10 bases, and 15 bases separated the two germline ends. CDR3 length: 14 residues. The V gene's germline CDR1 is SGHAT and CDR2 FQNNGV. The CDR3 coding sequence is TGTGCCAGCAGCTTTAGGGGTCAGGGCGGAAAACTGTTTTTT. Protein: CASSFRGQGGKLFF.

The chain recombines TRBV29-1 with TRBJ1-3; D possibly corresponds to TRBD1 (5 bases). CDR1 and CDR2 from the germline V gene are SQVTM and ANQGSEA. Trimming removed 6 bases from V and 4 bases from J, with 13 bases in between. CDR3 length: 13 residues. The CDR3 bases are TGCAGCGTCGCCGGGGGGAGAGGAAACACCATATATTTT. Protein: CSVAGGRGNTIYF.

The chain combines TRBV7-9 with TRBJ1-3; D gene uncertain. V was shortened by 5 bases and J by 1 base, with 6 bases between the two germline ends. In germline, CDR1 is SEHNR, CDR2 FQNEAQ (reference sequence). The CDR3 covers 13 residues. The CDR3 here is CASSEGSGNTIYF. Written as DNA, the CDR3 is TGTGCCAGCAGCGAGGGATCTGGAAACACCATATATTTT.

The CDR3 DNA reads TGTGCCAGCAACCCCGAGCCCAGATGGGCACCCCTCCACTTT. Its translation: CASNPEPRWAPLHF. The chain joins TRBV6-2 or TRBV6-3 to TRBJ1-6; D ambiguous. Germline V lookup: CDR1 MNHEY, CDR2 SVGEGT. The CDR3 is 14 amino acids. Trimming cost V 7 bases and J 11 bases, with 18 bases left between them.

The chain employs TRBV5-1 and TRBJ2-5; D remains ambiguous. The CDR3 consists of 11 residues. Germline CDR1 SGHRS, CDR2 YFSETQ. V lost 0 bases and J 5 bases, leaving 2 bases between the germline ends. CDR3 loop: CASSLVETQYF. For the CDR3, the DNA is TGCGCCAGCAGCTTGGTTGAGACCCAGTACTTC. Based on the CDR3 plus reference TRBV5-1 and TRBJ2-5, the full variable domain is KAGVTQTPRYLIKTRGQQVTLSCSPISGHRSVSWYQQTPGQGLQFLFEYFSETQRNKGNFPGRFSGRQFSNSRSEMNVSTLELGDSALYLCASSLVETQYFGPGTRLLVL.

This chain's CDR3 is CASSLTGTAYEQYF. The DNA of the CDR3 is TGTGCCAGTAGTTTAACGGGGACAGCCTACGAGCAGTACTTC. The chain couples TRBV19 to TRBJ2-7, with TRBD1 matching 7 bases. The CDR3 runs to 14 residues. V trimming: 5 bases; J trimming: 2 bases; junction bases outside the gene matches: 6. In germline, CDR1 is LNHDA, CDR2 SQIVND (reference sequence).

V gene TRBV7-9 combines with J gene TRBJ1-5; D is possibly TRBD1 (6 bases). V gave up 8 bases and J gave up 4 bases, with 9 bases separating them. This CDR3 region has 12 residues. Germline V gives CDR1 SEHNR, CDR2 FQNEAQ (reference sequence). The DNA of the CDR3 is TGTGCCAGCGACAGGCCTAATCAGCCCCAGCATTTT. Its protein product is CASDRPNQPQHF.

The chain joins TRBV5-1 to TRBJ1-4, with 9 bases fitting TRBD1. Germline values: CDR1 SGHRS, CDR2 YFSETQ. The CDR3 has 15 residues. Germline trimming cut 6 bases from V and 0 bases from J; bases unmatched to any gene: 3. CDR3 nucleotides: TGCGCCAGCAAGGACAGGGGTTCAACTAATGAAAAACTGTTTTTT. Protein product: CASKDRGSTNEKLFF. Combining the CDR3 with reference TRBV5-1 and TRBJ1-4 gives the whole variable domain KAGVTQTPRYLIKTRGQQVTLSCSPISGHRSVSWYQQTPGQGLQFLFEYFSETQRNKGNFPGRFSGRQFSNSRSEMNVSTLELGDSALYLCASKDRGSTNEKLFFGSGTQLSVL.

There are a few counts of this clone. The V gene is TRBV4-3, the J gene TRBJ1-2, with D possibly being TRBD1 (5 bases). The ends were cut back, 1 base at V and 3 bases at J, with 15 bases in the middle. CDR3 length: 16 amino acids. CDR1 and CDR2 from the germline V gene are LGHNA and YSLEER. The CDR3 region has the DNA TGCGCCAGCAGCCAAGGAGGGGCAGGCCTTTACTATGGCTACACCTTC. Its translation: CASSQGGAGLYYGYTF.